This is a list of T cell receptor beta chains from one sample in a study of OX40 agonist ivuxolimab in advanced cancers. TCRdb's table, derived via immunoSEQ multiplex PCR, lists solely in-frame clones and lacks some. The table records 50,000 to 55,000 clones, 75% to 90% of them present only once. Sequences were derived from CD4+ or CD8+ T cells sorted from blood, sampled in a trial of the OX40 agonist ivuxolimab. These receptors were taken from an adult with an advanced solid tumor such as melanoma, head and neck, liver or kidney cancer. The CDR3 runs from the conserved cysteine through the conserved F or W. The D gene is left open where the match is weak. Some rows mark clone size as missing; the rest say once, few, many or name a class of expanded clone.

j_gene	d_gene	abundance	v_gene	CDR3aa	CDR3nt
TRBJ2-1	TRBD2	NA	TRBV18	CASSPGTSGMGDGQFF	TGTGCCAGCTCTCCAGGGACTAGCGGGATGGGTGACGGGCAGTTCTTC
TRBJ2-5	NA	NA	TRBV2	CASTGQETQYF	TGTGCCAGCACCGGGCAAGAGACCCAGTACTTC
TRBJ1-1	NA	NA	TRBV29-1	CSVRRGRDTEAFF	TGCAGCGTCAGGCGGGGCAGAGACACTGAAGCTTTCTTT
TRBJ2-1	TRBD1	NA	TRBV2	CASSESRGPNEQFF	TGTGCCAGCAGTGAATCCAGGGGGCCCAATGAGCAGTTCTTC
TRBJ1-2	TRBD1	NA	TRBV6-5	CASSYRDRGYGYTF	TGTGCCAGCAGTTACAGGGACAGGGGCTATGGCTACACCTTC
TRBJ2-7	NA	NA	TRBV7-9	CASSLVPYEQYF	TGTGCCAGCAGCTTAGTACCCTACGAGCAGTACTTC
TRBJ2-5	NA	NA	TRBV15	CATSRGRVRETQYF	TGTGCCACCAGCAGAGGTAGGGTCAGGGAGACCCAGTACTTC
TRBJ2-2	NA	NA	TRBV4-3	CASSPGASTFPGELFF	TGCGCCAGCAGCCCCGGAGCGTCTACCTTCCCCGGGGAGCTGTTTTTT
TRBJ2-7	NA	NA	TRBV10-2	CASRETGSYEQYF	TGCGCCAGCAGGGAGACGGGCTCCTACGAGCAGTACTTC
TRBJ2-3	TRBD2	NA	TRBV9	CASSVVEGGSTDTQYF	TGTGCCAGCAGCGTAGTGGAGGGAGGGAGCACAGATACGCAGTATTTT
TRBJ2-1	TRBD2	NA	TRBV5-1	CASSLSTSGGVNEQFF	TGCGCCAGCAGCTTGTCTACTAGCGGGGGAGTAAATGAGCAGTTCTTC
TRBJ1-2	NA	NA	TRBV6-5	CASRSTGGGYGYTF	TGTGCCAGCAGGTCTACGGGGGGCGGCTATGGCTACACCTTC
TRBJ2-1	TRBD2	NA	TRBV9	CASSVAHTSGSNYNEQFF	TGTGCCAGCAGCGTAGCTCATACTAGCGGGAGTAACTACAATGAGCAGTTCTTC
TRBJ1-4	NA	NA	TRBV6-6	CASSYGGARYEKLFF	TGTGCCAGCAGTTACGGGGGGGCGCGATATGAAAAACTGTTTTTT
TRBJ2-2	TRBD2	NA	TRBV19	CASTLLAGAAGELFF	TGTGCCAGTACCTTATTAGCGGGGGCGGCCGGGGAGCTGTTTTTT
TRBJ1-2	TRBD1	once	TRBV5-1	CASKNPGQYGYTF	TGCGCCAGCAAAAACCCGGGACAGTATGGCTACACCTTC
TRBJ1-1	TRBD1	NA	TRBV10-3	CAISEPRGQDTEAFF	TGTGCCATCAGTGAGCCGAGGGGGCAGGACACTGAAGCTTTCTTT
TRBJ2-1	TRBD2	NA	TRBV7-9	CASSLLTAGGQEQFF	TGTGCCAGCAGTCTCCTGACGGCGGGAGGCCAGGAGCAGTTCTTC
TRBJ2-1	TRBD2	NA	TRBV27	CASSFLAGDDEQFF	TGTGCCAGCAGTTTCCTAGCGGGAGACGATGAGCAGTTCTTC
TRBJ2-3	TRBD2	NA	TRBV6-4	CASSDSIGGLAGGLQYF	TGTGCCAGCAGTGACTCTATCGGCGGTCTAGCGGGGGGGTTGCAGTATTTT
TRBJ2-5	TRBD1	NA	TRBV7-6	CASSRTGGGETQYF	TGTGCCAGCAGTCGGACAGGGGGCGGTGAGACCCAGTACTTC
TRBJ2-7	TRBD1	NA	TRBV5-1	CASSERTGGFEQYF	TGCGCCAGCAGCGAAAGGACAGGTGGGTTCGAGCAGTACTTC
TRBJ2-3	TRBD2	NA	TRBV6-6	CASSSTSGSTDTQYF	TGTGCCAGCAGTTCGACTAGCGGGAGCACAGATACGCAGTATTTT
TRBJ2-7	NA	NA	TRBV5-1	CASSLQGASYEQYF	TGCGCCAGCAGCTTGCAAGGGGCCTCCTACGAGCAGTACTTC